This record looks at one TCR beta chain sequence and its context. Antigen specificity is unknown. The junction differs from germline at one of its ends, possibly a read error. The data belong to a study of shared clonotypes between healthy human individuals. General study findings and limits: Sequencing depth was a factor that was expected to affect clonotype sharing among donors. What naive subsets generally showed was a larger estimated richness than memory subsets showed.

Profiling relied on immunoSEQ multiplex PCR, and the TCRdb table lists in-frame clones only, not all of them. Among roughly 2.2 million clones, around 92% were seen once, and the ten largest hold 0.37%. Material for sequencing was naive CD4+ T cells from PBMCs. Described subset: CD45RA+ positively selected. The clonotype was recovered from a man aged 18 to 35 in good health. Some clones in this sample may be carry-over from other donors' samples.

CDR3 DNA: TGTGCCAGCAGTTTACCCGGGACACTACTATTC. It codes for CASSLPGTLLF. V gene TRBV28 combines with J gene TRBJ2-7, with D possibly matching TRBD1 (6 bases). The CDR3 has 11 residues. Germline lookup yields CDR1 MDHEN and CDR2 SYDVKM.